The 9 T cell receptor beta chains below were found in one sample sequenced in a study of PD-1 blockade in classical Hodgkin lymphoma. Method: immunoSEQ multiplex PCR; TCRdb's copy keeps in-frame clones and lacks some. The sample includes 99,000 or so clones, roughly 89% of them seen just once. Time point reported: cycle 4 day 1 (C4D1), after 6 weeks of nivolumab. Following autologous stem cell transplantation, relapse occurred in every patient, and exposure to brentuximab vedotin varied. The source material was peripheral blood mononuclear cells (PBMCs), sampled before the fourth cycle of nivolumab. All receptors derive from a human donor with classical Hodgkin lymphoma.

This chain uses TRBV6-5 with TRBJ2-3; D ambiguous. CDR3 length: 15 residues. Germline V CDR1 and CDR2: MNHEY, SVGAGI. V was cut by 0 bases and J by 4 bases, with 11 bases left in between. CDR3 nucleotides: TGTGCCAGCAGTTACTCGCGAATCGCCCCAGATACGCAGTATTTT. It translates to CASSYSRIAPDTQYF.

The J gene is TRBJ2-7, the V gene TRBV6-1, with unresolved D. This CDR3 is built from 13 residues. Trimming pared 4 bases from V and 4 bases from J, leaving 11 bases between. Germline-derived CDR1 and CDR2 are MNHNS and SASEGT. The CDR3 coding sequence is TGTGCCAGCAGTGCTGGTACAGTTTACGAGCAGTACTTC. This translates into CASSAGTVYEQYF.

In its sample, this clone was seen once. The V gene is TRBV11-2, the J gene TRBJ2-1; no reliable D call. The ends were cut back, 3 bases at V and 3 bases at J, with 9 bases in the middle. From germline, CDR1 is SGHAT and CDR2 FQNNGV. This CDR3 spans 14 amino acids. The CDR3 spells CASSFSEIYNEQFF. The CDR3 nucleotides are TGTGCCAGCAGCTTTTCCGAGATCTACAATGAGCAGTTCTTC.

The CDR3 sequence: CASSSGVTDTQYF. In nucleotides, the CDR3 is TGTGCCAGCAGCTCGGGGGTCACAGATACGCAGTATTTT. The chain uses TRBV11-3 and TRBJ2-3, with D possibly matching TRBD2 (6 bases). Germline V gives CDR1 SGHNT, CDR2 YENEEA. The CDR3 is 13 amino acids. V lost 4 bases to trimming and J lost 2 bases, with 7 bases between them.

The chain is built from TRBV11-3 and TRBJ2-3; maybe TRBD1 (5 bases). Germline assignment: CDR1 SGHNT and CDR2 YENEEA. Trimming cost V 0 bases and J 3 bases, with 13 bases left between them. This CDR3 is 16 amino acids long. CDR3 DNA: TGTGCCAGCAGCTTAGACGGCAGGGTGGCTACAGATACGCAGTATTTT. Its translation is CASSLDGRVATDTQYF.

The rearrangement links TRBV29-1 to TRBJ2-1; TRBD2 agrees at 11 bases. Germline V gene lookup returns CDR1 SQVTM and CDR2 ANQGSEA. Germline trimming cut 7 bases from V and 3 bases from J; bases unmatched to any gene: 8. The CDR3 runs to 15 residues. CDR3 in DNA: TGCAGCGCAACGGGACTAGCGGAAGTCTACAATGAGCAGTTCTTC. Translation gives CSATGLAEVYNEQFF.

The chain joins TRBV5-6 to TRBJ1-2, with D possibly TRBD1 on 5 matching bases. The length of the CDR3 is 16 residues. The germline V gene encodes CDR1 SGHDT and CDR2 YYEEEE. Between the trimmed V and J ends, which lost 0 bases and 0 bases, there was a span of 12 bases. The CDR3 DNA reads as TGTGCCAGCAGCTTGGGGCCCCCGACAGCTAACTATGGCTACACCTTC. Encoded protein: CASSLGPPTANYGYTF.

DNA for the CDR3: TGTGCCAGCAGCCAAAACGACAGGGATGGTAACGAGCAGTACTTC. The encoded protein is CASSQNDRDGNEQYF. V and J are TRBV7-9 and TRBJ2-7, with 7 bases fitting TRBD1. V trimming: 5 bases; J trimming: 5 bases; junction bases outside the gene matches: 12. CDR1 SEHNR and CDR2 FQNEAQ come from the germline V gene (reference sequence). The CDR3 is 15 amino acids. The full variable domain, with the rest looked up from reference TRBV7-9 and TRBJ2-7, is DTGVSQNPRHKITKRGQNVTFRCDPISEHNRLYWYRQTLGQGPEFLTYFQNEAQLEKSRLLSDRFSAERPKGSFSTLEIQRTEQGDSAMYLCASSQNDRDGNEQYFGPGTRLTVT.

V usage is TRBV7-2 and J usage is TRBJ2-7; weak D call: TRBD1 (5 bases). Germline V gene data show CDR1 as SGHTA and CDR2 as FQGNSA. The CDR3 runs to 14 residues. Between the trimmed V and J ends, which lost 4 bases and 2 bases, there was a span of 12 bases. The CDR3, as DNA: TGTGCCAGCAGCTCAGGGCGCGTACCCTACGAGCAGTACTTC. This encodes CASSSGRVPYEQYF.